This T cell receptor (beta chain) was recorded in a study of metastatic and nonmetastatic thyroid tumors. Study-wide background: Comparison of repertoires was carried out across blood and tumor or nodule tissue from malignant and benign thyroid patients. General study results and limits: Reported TCR beta diversity, measured in blood and tumor, was significantly higher for malignant thyroid tumors than for benign nodules.

This clone was seen at least ten times. Its antigen is unidentified. TCRdb redid the clone calls on the PCR reads using MiXCR. The sample lists about 93,000 clones; around 7.8% were seen once. Not a single patient had been given any form of treatment at any point before undergoing thyroid surgery. The CDR3 is 17 residues long. CDR1 is MGHRA and CDR2 is YSYEKL in the germline V gene. V was trimmed by 4 bases and J by 0 bases, leaving 15 bases between them. The J gene is TRBJ1-4, the V gene TRBV4-1; D gene uncertain. Material for sequencing was blood. The source of this sequence is a female donor with papillary thyroid cancer or a benign thyroid nodule (not recorded which). Some clones in this sample may be carry-over from other donors' samples. CDR3 region: CASSPEHRITTNEKLFF. The CDR3 coding sequence is TGCGCCAGCAGCCCCGAGCACCGGATAACAACTAATGAAAAACTGTTTTTT.